The rows below give T cell receptor beta chains drawn from one sample of a study of cytomegalovirus exposure and HLA in healthy donors. TCRdb keeps only in-frame clones here, not all; method: immunoSEQ multiplex PCR. This sample has tens of thousands of clones; approximately 90% occur once, and the top ten carry about 3%. The sequenced sample consisted of PBMCs. The receptors were gathered from a man aged 18 to 35 in good health and CMV-seronegative. Each CDR3 is given without its conserved first and last residue.

V gene	J gene	CDR3 protein
TRBV7-2	TRBJ2-5	ASSSGKGGGWETQY
TRBV28	TRBJ1-3	ASSPREGSGNTIY
TRBV10-3	TRBJ1-2	AISGQGNYGYT
TRBV30	TRBJ2-1	AGYSPTYNEQF
TRBV30	TRBJ1-1	AWGPRDFYGEAF
TRBV4-2	TRBJ2-1	ASSQEVARQF
TRBV9	TRBJ2-3	ASSVAGSTDTQY
TRBV9	TRBJ2-7	ASSPQGTPSYEQY
TRBV28	TRBJ2-7	ASSSPTGVGEQY
TRBV6-5	TRBJ1-1	ASNNRVLTEAF
TRBV28	TRBJ2-7	ASNKAGAYEQY
TRBV6-5	TRBJ2-7	ASSYAGGASYEQY
TRBV27	TRBJ2-6	ASSDLPGDGANVLT
TRBV29-1	TRBJ2-7	SVAGVHEQY
TRBV30	TRBJ2-7	AWRSSGSSYEQY
TRBV7-9	TRBJ2-7	ASSLLQGYEQY
TRBV6-5	TRBJ1-1	ASSRGNTEAF